One sample yielded the 32 T cell receptor beta chains listed below, sequenced in a study of neurological immune-mediated disorders (dated by TCRdb to between 2017 and 2020). Libraries came from 5' RACE. The reads were generated on an Illumina HiSeq 2500. TCRdb reanalyzed the raw reads on its own, using fastp at Q25 for trimming and MiXCR for clone calling, and kept in-frame beta chains. Every distinct CDR3 protein forms one entry, paired with its most common genes and DNA. This sample lists some 38,000 distinct CDR3 sequences; around 5% were detected once. Roughly 10% of the sample belongs to the ten largest clones. Sequences were obtained from CD4+ T cells from blood. The receptors originated from a man between 18 and 35 years old in good health.

There are many counts of this clonotype. V usage is TRBV12-5 and J usage is TRBJ2-1; 8 bases are a match to TRBD2. The CDR3 spans 13 residues. The germline V gene has CDR1 LGHNT and CDR2 FRNRAP. The CDR3 sequence: CASRAGDYNEQFF. CDR3 nucleotide sequence: TGTGCCAGTAGAGCGGGGGACTACAATGAGCAGTTCTTC. Filled out from reference TRBV12-5 and TRBJ2-1, the complete variable domain reads DARVTQTPRHKVTEMGQEVTMRCQPILGHNTVFWYRQTMMQGLELLAYFRNRAPLDDSGMPKDRFSAEMPDATLATLKIQPSEPRDSAVYFCASRAGDYNEQFFGPGTRLTVL.

This clonotype has a count of ten or more. The CDR3 region is CASSGSLLREQYF. The CDR3 nucleotides are TGTGCCAGCTCCGGGTCCCTGCTACGGGAGCAGTACTTC. The chain links TRBV18 to TRBJ2-7; D not resolved. The length of the CDR3 is 13 residues. Germline V gene data show CDR1 as KGHSH and CDR2 as LQKENI. V dropped 6 bases and J dropped 7 bases, with 16 bases sitting between them.

This clonotype was counted ten times or more. The chain links TRBV6-1 to TRBJ1-6, with 7 bases matching TRBD1. CDR3 length equals 16 residues. Losses at the gene ends were 1 base for V and 7 bases for J; bases not matched to a gene: 7. Germline loops: CDR1 MNHNS, CDR2 SASEGT. The chain's CDR3 is CASSEVWARGNSPLHF. The CDR3 DNA reads TGTGCCAGCAGTGAAGTGTGGGCCAGGGGGAATTCACCCCTCCACTTT.

Many counts were recorded for this clonotype. The chain uses TRBV5-1 and TRBJ2-2; TRBD2 matches at 8 bases. The CDR3 extends over 13 amino acids. After removal of 6 bases from V and 6 bases from J, the junction contained 4 bases not matched to a gene. Germline assignment: CDR1 SGHRS and CDR2 YFSETQ. The CDR3 nucleotides read TGCGCCAGCAACCCGGGGGGGCCCGGGGAGCTGTTTTTT. Its protein product is CASNPGGPGELFF.

This clonotype came up many times. The chain has TRBV6-5 and TRBJ1-1; 9 bases are shared with TRBD1. V gave up 3 bases and J gave up 5 bases; unmatched junction bases: 7. Germline CDR1 is MNHEY and CDR2 is SVGAGI. CDR3 length: 15 residues. The CDR3 loop reads CASSYYGTGKTEAFF. In DNA form, the CDR3 reads TGTGCCAGCAGTTATTATGGGACAGGGAAGACTGAAGCTTTCTTT.

This clonotype has a count of ten or more. The gene calls are TRBV20-1 and TRBJ1-1, with 9 bases identical to TRBD1. This CDR3 comprises 14 residues. After removal of 5 bases from V and 3 bases from J, the junction contained 7 bases not matched to a gene. Germline values: CDR1 DFQATT, CDR2 SNEGSKA (reference sequence). The CDR3 protein is CSAFATGGDTEAFF. DNA of the CDR3: TGCAGTGCTTTCGCGACAGGGGGAGACACTGAAGCTTTCTTT.

This clonotype came up many times. V and J are TRBV24-1 and TRBJ2-3, with 7 bases identical to TRBD1. Germline V gene data show CDR1 as KGHDR and CDR2 as SFDVKD. J was trimmed by 2 bases and V by 4 bases; bases with no gene match: 11. The CDR3 contains 17 residues. The CDR3 here is CATSDSTGVPFTDTQYF. In DNA form, the CDR3 reads TGTGCCACCAGTGACTCCACAGGGGTACCCTTCACAGATACGCAGTATTTT.

The chain has TRBV18 and TRBJ1-4; D call uncertain. The germline V gene encodes CDR1 KGHSH and CDR2 LQKENI. This CDR3 comprises 12 residues. The ends were cut back, 5 bases at V and 8 bases at J, with 9 bases in the middle. The CDR3 sequence: CASSEVEEKLFF. The CDR3 bases are TGTGCCAGCTCAGAGGTGGAGGAAAAACTGTTTTTT.

This clonotype was seen repeatedly, ten times or more. This chain links TRBV6-5 with TRBJ2-7; 11 bases agree with TRBD1. There are 14 residues in the CDR3. Germline V gene data show CDR1 as MNHEY and CDR2 as SVGAGI. V dropped 4 bases and J dropped 6; count of bases not matched to a gene: 5. CDR3 sequence reads: CASSFRTGGGEQYF. CDR3 nucleotide sequence: TGTGCCAGCAGTTTTAGGACAGGGGGCGGCGAGCAGTACTTC.

This clonotype was found many times. The rearrangement uses TRBV7-2 and TRBJ1-1; no clear D. The CDR3 length is 13 residues. Germline V lookup: CDR1 SGHTA, CDR2 FQGNSA. The V gene lost 3 bases and the J gene lost 3 bases, with 8 bases spanning the gap. The CDR3 bases are TGTGCCAGCAGCTTTTCCGTAGACACTGAAGCTTTCTTT. Protein: CASSFSVDTEAFF.

This clonotype has at least ten counts. V gene TRBV28 combines with J gene TRBJ1-4; perhaps TRBD1 as D (5 bases). The V gene lost 2 bases and the J gene lost 5 bases, with 9 bases spanning the gap. The CDR3 runs 14 residues. Germline assignment: CDR1 MDHEN and CDR2 SYDVKM. In nucleotides, the CDR3 is TGTGCCAGCAGTTTAACGACAGTCAATGAAAAACTGTTTTTT. It specifies CASSLTTVNEKLFF.

The genes are TRBV5-6 and TRBJ2-1; D is possibly TRBD2 (6 bases). With 5 bases removed from V and 4 bases from J, the gap between germline ends came to 16 bases. Germline CDR1 is SGHDT and CDR2 is YYEEEE. The CDR3 length is 15 residues. CDR3 in amino acids: CASSYSSAPYNEQFF. As DNA, the CDR3 is TGTGCCAGCAGTTACTCTAGCGCCCCTTACAATGAGCAGTTCTTC.

In this sample, this clonotype turned up many times. This chain connects TRBV5-1 to TRBJ2-1; 8 bases are shared with TRBD2. The ends lost 5 bases at V and 0 bases at J; junction bases unmatched: 4. Germline-derived CDR1 and CDR2 are SGHRS and YFSETQ. The CDR3 length is 15 residues. The CDR3 nucleotides are TGCGCCAGCAGGATGAGCGGGGGCTCCTACAATGAGCAGTTCTTC. It translates to CASRMSGGSYNEQFF.

The sample holds many counts of this clonotype. V is TRBV5-1 and J is TRBJ2-7; 7 bases map to TRBD1. Germline-derived CDR1 and CDR2 are SGHRS and YFSETQ. The CDR3 is made up of 15 amino acids. With V trimmed by 6 bases and J by 2 bases, 11 bases remained unmatched. CDR3 nucleotides: TGCGCCAGCACCCTAGAGACAGGGTATACCTACGAGCAGTACTTC. Its protein product is CASTLETGYTYEQYF.

The table lists this clonotype with many counts. The chain recombines TRBV29-1 with TRBJ1-1; D call uncertain. Germline CDR1 is SQVTM and CDR2 is ANQGSEA. This CDR3 contains 13 residues. V was shortened by 6 bases and J by 6 bases, with 17 bases between the two germline ends. The CDR3 here is CSVSRVNRAEAFF. The CDR3 nucleotides read TGCAGCGTCAGTAGGGTGAATAGGGCTGAAGCTTTCTTT.

At least ten counts were recorded for this clonotype. This sequence joins TRBV2 and TRBJ2-7, with 7 nucleotides matching TRBD1. This CDR3 is 12 amino acids long. Germline-derived CDR1 and CDR2 are SNHLY and FYNNEI. Trimming at V came to 7 bases and at J to 6 bases, leaving 6 bases not matched to a gene. CDR3 nucleotide sequence: TGTGCCAGCATGGGACAGATAGCCGAGCAGTACTTC. This encodes CASMGQIAEQYF.

This clonotype came up many times. The V and J genes are TRBV4-2 and TRBJ1-1; TRBD1 matches 7 bases. The CDR3 runs 16 residues. The ends lost 1 base at V and 5 bases at J; junction bases unmatched: 10. Germline V lookup: CDR1 LGHNA, CDR2 YNFKEQ. The CDR3 spells CASSQALSGGETEAFF. The CDR3 DNA is TGTGCCAGCAGCCAAGCGTTGTCAGGGGGTGAAACTGAAGCTTTCTTT.

This clonotype is deemed medium-sized. V is TRBV5-1 and J is TRBJ1-4; the D gene is possibly TRBD1 (5 bases). Germline V CDR1 and CDR2: SGHRS, YFSETQ. This CDR3 has 14 residues. The V gene lost 2 bases and the J gene lost 8 bases, with 13 bases spanning the gap. The CDR3 here is CASSLLGTSEKLFF. CDR3 nucleotide sequence: TGCGCCAGCAGCTTACTCGGGACGTCGGAAAAACTGTTTTTT. Using reference TRBV5-1 and TRBJ1-4 for the parts outside the CDR3, the full variable domain is KAGVTQTPRYLIKTRGQQVTLSCSPISGHRSVSWYQQTPGQGLQFLFEYFSETQRNKGNFPGRFSGRQFSNSRSEMNVSTLELGDSALYLCASSLLGTSEKLFFGSGTQLSVL.

This clonotype was picked up many times. This chain uses TRBV6-2 or TRBV6-3 with TRBJ2-3; D possibly corresponds to TRBD2 (5 bases). The CDR3 is made up of 13 amino acids. V lost 6 bases, J lost 12 bases, and 19 bases lay in between. CDR1 is MNHEY and CDR2 is SVGEGT in the germline V gene. In DNA, the CDR3 is TGTGCCAGCAGCCCCATAGAAACACCGGGACAGTATTTT. Its translation: CASSPIETPGQYF.

This clonotype was detected many times. The genes are TRBV5-5 and TRBJ1-5, with D tentatively TRBD1 (5 bases). V was clipped by 4 bases and J by 6 bases, with 11 bases between them. Germline CDR1 and CDR2: SGHKS and YYEKEE (reference sequence). The CDR3 length is 13 residues. The CDR3 loop reads CASSLGTVQPQHF. CDR3 coding DNA: TGTGCCAGCAGCCTTGGGACTGTTCAGCCCCAGCATTTT.

This clonotype came up many times. This chain connects TRBV5-1 to TRBJ1-2; 9 positions agree with TRBD1. After removal of 4 bases from V and 1 base from J, the junction contained 11 bases not matched to a gene. Germline CDR1 reads SGHRS; CDR2 reads YFSETQ. This CDR3 comprises 17 residues. The DNA for the CDR3 is TGCGCCAGCAGCCCCCACCCCCCGGGACAGGGTAACTATGGCTACACCTTC. Translated: CASSPHPPGQGNYGYTF.

This clonotype was seen many times. The chain uses TRBV5-1 and TRBJ2-3, with 8 bases lining up with TRBD2. Germline values: CDR1 SGHRS, CDR2 YFSETQ. The CDR3 length is 15 residues. Trimming cost V 4 bases and J 2 bases; bases outside gene matches: 6. For the CDR3, the DNA is TGCGCCAGCAGCGTTAGCGGGGAGTACACAGATACGCAGTATTTT. Amino acids: CASSVSGEYTDTQYF.

This clonotype showed up many times. The chain has TRBV12-3 or TRBV12-4 and TRBJ2-2; no definite D call. Trimming pared 6 bases from V and 6 bases from J, leaving 11 bases between. The CDR3 runs to 13 residues. The CDR3 coding sequence is TGTGCCAGCAGCGAAGAAGGCGCCGGGGAGCTGTTTTTT. As protein: CASSEEGAGELFF.

This clonotype was counted many times. This chain uses TRBV5-1 with TRBJ2-5, with 9 bases identical to TRBD1. The CDR3 spans 15 residues. Germline V lookup: CDR1 SGHRS, CDR2 YFSETQ. V was clipped by 4 bases and J by 0 bases; unmatched bases: 4. CDR3 nucleotide sequence: TGCGCCAGCAGCGCGGGGACAGGGTACCAAGAGACCCAGTACTTC. Protein product: CASSAGTGYQETQYF.

This clonotype was seen many times. The chain couples TRBV18 to TRBJ1-6, with D unclear. Germline CDR1 is KGHSH and CDR2 is LQKENI. CDR3 length equals 15 residues. Trimming took 0 bases from V and 9 from J, leaving 12 bases between them. The CDR3 DNA reads as TGTGCCAGCTCACCACCGGAGAGGGTCGGTTCACCCCTCCACTTT. Its protein product is CASSPPERVGSPLHF.

This clonotype was found many times. The chain combines TRBV7-6 with TRBJ1-5; TRBD1 aligns across 7 bases. The CDR3 is 14 amino acids. Losses at the gene ends were 2 bases for V and 6 bases for J; bases not matched to a gene: 4. Germline V CDR1 and CDR2: SGHVS, FNYEAQ. This chain's CDR3 is CASSLSRGSQPQHF. In DNA form, the CDR3 reads TGTGCCAGCAGCTTAAGCAGGGGGAGTCAGCCCCAGCATTTT. Full variable domain (outside the CDR3, taken from reference TRBV7-6 and TRBJ1-5): GAGVSQSPRYKVTKRGQDVALRCDPISGHVSLYWYRQALGQGPEFLTYFNYEAQQDKSGLPNDRFSAERPEGSISTLTIQRTEQRDSAMYRCASSLSRGSQPQHFGDGTRLSIL.

The sample holds many counts of this clonotype. The gene calls are TRBV29-1 and TRBJ2-7; 7 bases align to TRBD1. This CDR3 has 11 amino acids. V trimming: 7 bases; J trimming: 4 bases; junction bases outside the gene matches: 4. Germline loops: CDR1 SQVTM, CDR2 ANQGSEA. CDR3 bases: TGCAGCGGGGGACAGTGGTACGAGCAGTACTTC. It codes for CSGGQWYEQYF.

This clonotype is medium-sized (0.01 to 0.1%) in the sample. This sequence joins TRBV6-2 or TRBV6-3 and TRBJ2-7; D unclear. The germline V gene has CDR1 MNHEY and CDR2 SVGEGT. The V gene lost 2 bases and the J gene lost 3 bases, with 8 bases spanning the gap. The CDR3 is made up of 13 amino acids. Written as DNA, the CDR3 is TGTGCCAGCAGTTACGAAGAGGACTACGAGCAGTACTTC. It translates to CASSYEEDYEQYF.

This clonotype was counted ten times or more. V and J are TRBV12-3 or TRBV12-4 and TRBJ2-1, with D possibly matching TRBD2 (6 bases). The ends were cut back, 6 bases at V and 2 bases at J, with 14 bases in the middle. The CDR3 is made up of 15 amino acids. CDR3 in amino acids: CASSRNSGAYNEQFF. The DNA of the CDR3 is TGTGCCAGCAGCAGAAACTCGGGAGCCTACAATGAGCAGTTCTTC.

This clonotype showed up many times. The V call is TRBV12-3 or TRBV12-4, the J call TRBJ2-7; a weak D match, TRBD2 (5 bases). CDR3 length: 14 residues. Trimming cost V 5 bases and J 2 bases, with 13 bases left between them. CDR3 sequence (DNA): TGTGCCAGCAGTCCGTGGACGGGGACCTACGAGCAGTACTTC. Its translation: CASSPWTGTYEQYF.

This clonotype was observed many times. The chain employs TRBV20-1 and TRBJ1-6, with D possibly being TRBD1 (6 bases). The CDR3 extends over 14 amino acids. Germline-derived CDR1 and CDR2 are DFQATT and SNEGSKA (reference sequence). The V end lost 3 bases, the J end lost 4 bases, and 10 bases lay between the germline ends. CDR3 sequence: CSASKGQYNSPLHF. As DNA, the CDR3 is TGCAGTGCTAGTAAGGGACAATATAATTCACCCCTCCACTTT.

This clonotype has a count of ten or more. The chain joins TRBV29-1 to TRBJ1-2; possibly TRBD1 for D (6 bases). CDR3 length: 13 amino acids. Trimming stripped 4 bases from V and 8 bases from J, with 17 bases between. CDR1 and CDR2 (germline): SQVTM, ANQGSEA. CDR3 sequence (DNA): TGCAGCGTTGGTGTAGGGGGGATTAGGGGCTACACCTTC. As protein: CSVGVGGIRGYTF.